The rows below give T cell receptor beta chains drawn from one sample of a study of CD8+CD57+ T cells in acquired aplastic anemia. TCRdb ran MiXCR on the reads and lists one entry per CDR3 protein. Of a few hundred thousand distinct CDR3 sequences listed, approximately 32% were seen once; the top ten hold approximately 0.82%. Material for sequencing was sorted CD4+, CD8+, or CD8+CD57+ T cells (not recorded which) from PBMCs. Receptor source: a human donor with aplastic anemia. Each CDR3 is given with its conserved first and last residue. A D gene is named only where the DNA matches it firmly. Not every row has a clone size; where given, it reads once, few, many or a size class.

d_gene	len	v_gene	j_gene	abundance	CDR3nt	CDR3aa
TRBD1	15	TRBV15	TRBJ1-2	-	TGTGCCACCAGCTCGGGAGGGACAGGGGGCAAGGGCTACACCTTC	CATSSGGTGGKGYTF
-	13	TRBV10-3	TRBJ1-5	-	TGTGCCATCAGTGACAGGCCTAATCAGCCCCAGCATTTT	CAISDRPNQPQHF
TRBD1	14	TRBV10-3	TRBJ1-2	many	TGTGCCATCACCCAGGGACAGATTAACTATGGCTACACCTTC	CAITQGQINYGYTF
-	17	TRBV7-8	TRBJ1-2	many	TGTGCCAGCAGCTTAACCCGGGGACGGACCTTAGGCAGCCCCTACACCTTC	CASSLTRGRTLGSPYTF
-	11	TRBV29-1	TRBJ2-3	-	TGCAGCGTTTCCGTTACAGATACGCAGTATTTT	CSVSVTDTQYF
-	15	TRBV7-9	TRBJ1-6	few	TGTGCCAGCAGCTCGGTACAAGGGGCATACTCACCCCTCCACTTT	CASSSVQGAYSPLHF
-	12	TRBV10-3	TRBJ2-7	-	TGTGCCATCAGTGACGGATCCTACGAGCAGTACTTC	CAISDGSYEQYF
-	12	TRBV10-3	TRBJ1-1	-	TGTGCCAGCAGTTTAACGAATTCTGGGGCTTTCTTT	CASSLTNSGAFF
-	14	TRBV6-1	TRBJ1-5	-	TGTGCCAGCAGTGAACAGTATAGCAATCAGCCCCAGCATTTT	CASSEQYSNQPQHF
-	12	TRBV20-1	TRBJ2-1	few	TGCAGTGCTAGCCCTGGCCGGACTCAGCAGTTCTTC	CSASPGRTQQFF
-	14	TRBV4-1	TRBJ1-1	-	TGCGCCAGCAGCCTAACATTGCAGGGGCAGGGCGCTTTCTTT	CASSLTLQGQGAFF
-	14	TRBV30	TRBJ2-1	-	TGTGCCTACTGGACCTCTGCCTTCGACAATGAGCAGTTCTTC	CAYWTSAFDNEQFF
-	14	TRBV12-3/TRBV12-4	TRBJ1-1	-	TGTGCCAGCAGTTTAGTGGCGGGGCACACTGGAGCTTTCTTT	CASSLVAGHTGAFF
TRBD1	18	TRBV9	TRBJ1-2	-	TGTGCCAGCAGCCCCCGGACAGGTAGTCACTTAGCTAACTATGGCTACACCTTC	CASSPRTGSHLANYGYTF
-	15	TRBV6-1	TRBJ2-7	-	TGTGCCAGCAGGCCCTTGGGCGGGTACTCCTACGAGCAGTACTTC	CASRPLGGYSYEQYF
TRBD1	14	TRBV10-3	TRBJ2-5	few	TGTGCCAGCAGGCCTGACAGGGGGAAAGAGACCCAGTACTTC	CASRPDRGKETQYF
-	12	TRBV30	TRBJ1-2	-	TGTGCCTGGAGTGTATCCGGTTTCGGCTACACCTTC	CAWSVSGFGYTF
-	13	TRBV7-9	TRBJ1-2	many	TGTGCCAGCACCACATTCAGGGGTGAGGGCTACACCTTC	CASTTFRGEGYTF
-	13	TRBV6-1	TRBJ1-6	-	TGTGCCAGCAGTGAAGAACCGAATTCACCCCTCCACTTT	CASSEEPNSPLHF
-	14	TRBV4-3	TRBJ2-5	-	TGCGCCAGCAGCCAAGAGGGACTGAAAGGGACCCAGTACTTC	CASSQEGLKGTQYF
-	12	TRBV20-1	TRBJ2-7	-	TGCAGTGCTAGAGACAGGGTCTACGAGCAGTACTTC	CSARDRVYEQYF
TRBD1	15	TRBV5-6	TRBJ1-4	-	TGTGCCAGCAGCAGTGCAGGGGGCGCGGATGAAAAACTGTTTTTT	CASSSAGGADEKLFF
-	17	TRBV3-1	TRBJ1-2	few	TGTGCCAGCAGCCCGAACCCCTCGCGGACCCATGACTATGGCTACACCTTC	CASSPNPSRTHDYGYTF
TRBD1	14	TRBV7-9	TRBJ1-2	many	TGTGCCAGCAGCGCGCCACAGGGGGGTGGGGGCTACACCTTC	CASSAPQGGGGYTF
TRBD1	11	TRBV29-1	TRBJ2-7	many	TGCAGCGCCGGGACAGACTACGAGCAGTACTTC	CSAGTDYEQYF
-	14	TRBV6-1	TRBJ1-2	few	TGTGCCAGCAGTGGCAGTAGTCAGCTCTATGGCTACACCTTC	CASSGSSQLYGYTF
-	15	TRBV5-1	TRBJ2-7	-	TGCGCCAGCAGCTTGAGGCCAGGTGAACCCTACGAGCAGTACTTC	CASSLRPGEPYEQYF
-	11	TRBV2	TRBJ1-2	-	TGTGCCAGCAGTGAGGAGAGTGGCTACACCTTC	CASSEESGYTF
-	13	TRBV10-2	TRBJ1-5	many	TGCGCCATCATCAACAGGGTTCATCAGCCCCAGCATTTT	CAIINRVHQPQHF
TRBD1	15	TRBV19	TRBJ2-2	-	TGTGCCAGTAGCCACTACAGGGGGCCAGGCGGGGAGCTGTTTTTT	CASSHYRGPGGELFF
TRBD1	18	TRBV11-2	TRBJ1-4	-	TGTGCCAGCAGCTTAGACAGACTAACAGGGGGCTCCAGTGCAAAACTGTTTTTT	CASSLDRLTGGSSAKLFF
-	14	TRBV15	TRBJ2-1	once	TGTGCCACCAGCAGGGTAGGCTCCTACAATGAGCAGTTCTTC	CATSRVGSYNEQFF
-	16	TRBV20-1	TRBJ1-2	many	TGCAGTGCTAGAATAAGGGCAGGCCGAAATAACTATGGCTACACCTTC	CSARIRAGRNNYGYTF
-	14	TRBV9	TRBJ1-1	few	TGTGCCAGCAGCGTAGACCCGGCGGGAACTGAAGCTTTCTTT	CASSVDPAGTEAFF
-	12	TRBV9	TRBJ1-4	once	TGTGCCAGCGGGGGCAGCGATGAAAAACTGTTTTTT	CASGGSDEKLFF
-	17	TRBV5-1	TRBJ2-3	few	TGCGCCAGCAACTCCGAAGGGTCCGCGATCTTCACAGATACGCAGTATTTT	CASNSEGSAIFTDTQYF
-	14	TRBV30	TRBJ2-7	-	TGTGCCTGGGGGCTAGCGTTAAGTGCCTACGAGCAGTACTTC	CAWGLALSAYEQYF
-	16	TRBV7-2	TRBJ1-2	-	TGTGCCAGCAGCTTAGCACTGCCCCGGAACGGCTATGGCTACACCTTC	CASSLALPRNGYGYTF
TRBD2	17	TRBV24-1	TRBJ2-1	many	TGTGCCACCAGCGAGGAACAGAGCGGGACCGCTTACAATGAGCAGTTCTTC	CATSEEQSGTAYNEQFF
-	14	TRBV4-1	TRBJ1-2	many	TGCGCCAGCAGCCAAGCCCGGGAGCCCCTTGGCTACACCTTC	CASSQAREPLGYTF
-	14	TRBV11-3	TRBJ2-3	few	TGTGCCAGCAGCTCTAGCCGAGGCACAGATACGCAGTATTTT	CASSSSRGTDTQYF